Below, 8 T cell receptor beta chains from the same sample are listed, as sequenced in a study of control samples from healthy donors and cancer patients. Only in-frame clones appear in the TCRdb table, and some are missing; sequencing was by immunoSEQ multiplex PCR. This sample has under 300,000 clones, with about four fifths found just once. The sample was PBMCs. The receptor set was obtained from a woman in her sixties with lung cancer.

This sequence joins TRBV18 and TRBJ2-7; D is possibly TRBD2 (6 bases). The V gene's germline CDR1 is KGHSH and CDR2 LQKENI. Trimming pared 4 bases from V and 7 bases from J, leaving 17 bases between. This CDR3 contains 14 residues. CDR3 sequence reads: CASSLLRGSREQYF. The CDR3 nucleotides are TGTGCCAGCTCACTCCTCCGGGGGAGCAGGGAGCAGTACTTC.

The table lists this clone with a few counts. The chain employs TRBV9 and TRBJ1-6; 8 bases line up with TRBD1. Losses at the gene ends were 4 bases for V and 6 bases for J; bases not matched to a gene: 15. Germline assignment: CDR1 SGDLS and CDR2 YYNGEE. The CDR3 runs 18 residues. The CDR3 DNA follows: TGTGCCAGCAGCTTCGGACAGGGTGGTGGTTCGGGTAATTCACCCCTCCACTTT. Amino acids: CASSFGQGGGSGNSPLHF.

V usage is TRBV5-1 and J usage is TRBJ1-3; D is uncertain. This CDR3 is 15 amino acids long. V was trimmed by 1 base and J by 0 bases, leaving 8 bases between them. CDR1 is SGHRS and CDR2 is YFSETQ in the germline V gene. The chain's CDR3 is CASSLSGISGNTIYF. The CDR3 coding sequence is TGCGCCAGCAGCTTGAGTGGGATCTCTGGAAACACCATATATTTT.

The V gene is TRBV27, the J gene TRBJ2-3; D is perhaps TRBD2 (5 bases). In germline, CDR1 is MNHEY, CDR2 SMNVEV (reference sequence). V shed 1 base and J shed 1 base, with 6 bases lying between them. The CDR3 spans 14 residues. CDR3 in DNA: TGTGCCAGCAGTTTATGGCGGGGCACAGATACGCAGTATTTT. This encodes CASSLWRGTDTQYF.

Only a few counts were recorded for this clone. The chain couples TRBV11-2 to TRBJ1-3, with TRBD1 identical over 10 bases. V shed 10 bases, J shed 1 base, and the junction held 4 bases outside the gene matches. Germline CDR1 SGHAT, CDR2 FQNNGV. CDR3 length: 14 residues. CDR3 nucleotide sequence: TGTGCCACAAAGGGACAGGGGTCTGGAAACACCATATATTTT. This translates into CATKGQGSGNTIYF.

This chain connects TRBV6-6 to TRBJ1-1; TRBD1 is a possible D gene (5 bases). With 6 bases removed from V and 5 bases from J, the gap between germline ends came to 19 bases. The CDR3 sequence is 15 residues long. The germline gives CDR1 MNHNY, CDR2 SVGAGI (reference sequence). This chain's CDR3 is CASSPAGVEGTEAFF. CDR3 DNA: TGTGCCAGCAGCCCGGCGGGGGTTGAGGGAACTGAAGCTTTCTTT.

At least ten counts were recorded for this clone. The V gene is TRBV2, the J gene TRBJ2-2; D may be TRBD1 (6 bases). V lost 7 bases, J lost 5 bases, and 14 bases lay in between. The CDR3 totals 14 residues. CDR1 is SNHLY, CDR2 FYNNEI, per germline. Here the CDR3 reads CASMQGIKTGELFF. In nucleotides, the CDR3 is TGTGCCAGCATGCAGGGGATAAAAACCGGGGAGCTGTTTTTT.

The genes are TRBV7-2 and TRBJ2-5, with 7 bases aligning to TRBD2. Germline assignment: CDR1 SGHTA and CDR2 FQGNSA. The CDR3 extends over 14 amino acids. The V gene end was trimmed by 6 bases and the J gene end by 5 bases; junction bases not matched to a gene: 9. CDR3 in amino acids: CASRVGGRGETQYF. The CDR3 bases are TGTGCCAGCAGAGTGGGGGGGAGAGGGGAGACCCAGTACTTC.